Presented here are 11 T cell receptor beta chains from one specimen sequenced in a study of shared clonotypes between healthy human individuals. Profiled with immunoSEQ multiplex PCR; TCRdb holds only in-frame clones, not every one. Of over 400,000 clones in the sample, roughly 80% were seen once. Material: PBMCs. These receptors all come from a middle-aged woman in good health. Some clones in this sample may be carry-over from other donors' samples.

The chain is built from TRBV15 and TRBJ1-2; the D is unclear. Germline assignment: CDR1 LNHNV and CDR2 YYDKDF (reference sequence). This CDR3 spans 13 amino acids. V was trimmed by 1 base and J by 1 base, leaving 4 bases between them. Here the CDR3 reads CATSRGDNYGYTF. The DNA for the CDR3 is TGTGCCACCAGCAGAGGAGATAACTATGGCTACACCTTC.

This chain connects TRBV5-1 to TRBJ1-1; D might be TRBD1 (5 bases). The CDR3 extends over 14 amino acids. The germline V and J ends were trimmed by 0 bases and 5 bases, with 11 bases remaining between them. Germline CDR1 reads SGHRS; CDR2 reads YFSETQ. CDR3 region: CASSLAGTLTEAFF. The CDR3, as DNA: TGCGCCAGCAGCTTGGCAGGGACCCTGACTGAAGCTTTCTTT. The whole variable domain, remainder taken from reference TRBV5-1 and TRBJ1-1, is KAGVTQTPRYLIKTRGQQVTLSCSPISGHRSVSWYQQTPGQGLQFLFEYFSETQRNKGNFPGRFSGRQFSNSRSEMNVSTLELGDSALYLCASSLAGTLTEAFFGQGTRLTVV.

This chain joins TRBV25-1 and TRBJ1-1, with a possible D match to TRBD1 (6 bases). V was pared by 2 bases and J by 5 bases, with 21 bases between. The CDR3 extends over 17 amino acids. Germline loops: CDR1 MGHDK, CDR2 SYGVNS. In nucleotides, the CDR3 is TGTGCCAGCAGTGAAACAGGGAGGGGAAATTGGGAGACTGAAGCTTTCTTT. It encodes CASSETGRGNWETEAFF.

The chain couples TRBV18 to TRBJ2-1, with 9 bases aligning to TRBD2. Germline CDR1 reads KGHSH; CDR2 reads LQKENI. V shed 7 bases and J 2 bases; nucleotides not matched to a gene: 3. The length of the CDR3 is 14 residues. This CDR3 reads CASWVAGAYNEQFF. DNA for the CDR3: TGTGCCAGCTGGGTAGCGGGGGCCTACAATGAGCAGTTCTTC.

The chain recombines TRBV28 with TRBJ1-2; D remains unclear. The CDR3 consists of 14 residues. The germline V and J ends were trimmed by 8 bases and 0 bases, with 13 bases remaining between them. CDR1 is MDHEN and CDR2 is SYDVKM in the germline V gene. CDR3 bases: TGTGCCAGCGCGACACACGCAGCTAACTATGGCTACACCTTC. It yields the protein CASATHAANYGYTF.

The chain has TRBV2 and TRBJ1-6; no definite D call. CDR1 is SNHLY and CDR2 is FYNNEI in the germline V gene. The length of the CDR3 is 13 residues. V lost 8 bases, J lost 2 bases, and 7 bases lay in between. Here the CDR3 reads CASGGPYNSPLHF. The CDR3 DNA is TGTGCCAGCGGCGGCCCCTATAATTCACCCCTCCACTTT.

Worth noting for this clone: With only one base between it and a far larger clone, this is likely a read error. The sample contains more than one DNA sequence encoding this CDR3. This chain links TRBV25-1 with TRBJ2-3; TRBD2 aligns across 13 bases. CDR1 is MGHDK and CDR2 is SYGVNS in the germline V gene. The junction had 7 bases not matched to a gene; V was cut back by 4 bases and J by 0 bases. The CDR3 consists of 18 residues. CDR3 sequence reads: CASSVLAGGIFSTDTQYF. The DNA of the CDR3 is TGTGCCAGCAGTGTACTAGCGGGAGGGATCTTCAGCACAGATACGCAGTATTTT.

This clone has a count of ten or more. Other DNA sequences in the same sample also yield this CDR3. The CDR3 here is CASSLDSGGPDTQYF. Here the CDR3 DNA reads TGCGCCAGCAGCTTGGATAGCGGCGGACCAGATACGCAGTATTTT. The chain links TRBV5-1 to TRBJ2-3; perhaps TRBD2 as D (6 bases). Germline CDR1 reads SGHRS; CDR2 reads YFSETQ. V shed 0 bases and J shed 4 bases, with 12 bases lying between them. This CDR3 is 15 amino acids long.

The genes are TRBV6-1 and TRBJ2-7, with a tentative D call TRBD2 (7 bases). This CDR3 is 10 amino acids long. Trimming took 6 bases from V and 10 from J, leaving 10 bases between them. From germline, CDR1 is MNHNS and CDR2 SASEGT. As DNA, the CDR3 is TGTGCCAGCAGAGGGGGGGATCAGTACTTC. Its translation: CASRGGDQYF.

Details on this clone: Since a far larger clone is one base different, this is likely a read error. The sample contains more than one DNA sequence encoding this CDR3. CDR3 DNA sequence: TGTGCCAGCAGCCTTACTAGCGGGAGGTCCTACGAGCAGTACTTC. It translates to CASSLTSGRSYEQYF. The V and J genes are TRBV7-2 and TRBJ2-7; 12 positions match TRBD2. This CDR3 is built from 15 residues. CDR1 and CDR2 from the germline V gene are SGHTA and FQGNSA. Trimming removed 5 bases from V and 1 base from J; junction bases left unmatched: 3.

The genes are TRBV19 and TRBJ1-1, with D possibly TRBD1 on 5 matching bases. From germline, CDR1 is LNHDA and CDR2 SQIVND (reference sequence). The CDR3 sequence is 13 residues long. Trimming cost V 6 bases and J 3 bases, with 11 bases left between them. CDR3: CASRGRADTEAFF. CDR3 sequence (DNA): TGTGCCAGTAGGGGCAGGGCGGACACTGAAGCTTTCTTT.